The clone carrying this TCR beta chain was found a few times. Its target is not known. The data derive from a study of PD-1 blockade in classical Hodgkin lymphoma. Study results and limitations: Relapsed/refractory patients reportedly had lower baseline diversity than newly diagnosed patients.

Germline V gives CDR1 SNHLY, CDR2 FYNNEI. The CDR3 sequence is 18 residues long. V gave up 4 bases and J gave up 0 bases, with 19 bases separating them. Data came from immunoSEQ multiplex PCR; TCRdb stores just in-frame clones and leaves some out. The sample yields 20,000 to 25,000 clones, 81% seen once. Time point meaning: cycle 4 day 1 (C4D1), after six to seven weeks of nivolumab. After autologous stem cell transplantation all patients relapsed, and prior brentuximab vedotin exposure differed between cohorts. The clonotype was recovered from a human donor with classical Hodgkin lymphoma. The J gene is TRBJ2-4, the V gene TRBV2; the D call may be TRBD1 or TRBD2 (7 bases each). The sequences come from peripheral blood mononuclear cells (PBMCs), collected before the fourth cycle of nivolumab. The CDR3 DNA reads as TGTGCCAGCAGTGCTTGGAGACAGGGAGGGCTAGCCAAAAACATTCAGTACTTC. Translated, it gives CASSAWRQGGLAKNIQYF. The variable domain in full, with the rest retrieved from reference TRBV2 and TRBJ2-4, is EPEVTQTPSHQVTQMGQEVILRCVPISNHLYFYWYRQILGQKVEFLVSFYNNEISEKSEIFDDQFSVERPDGSNFTLKIRSTKLEDSAMYFCASSAWRQGGLAKNIQYFGAGTRLSVL.